The 18 T cell receptor beta chains below were found in one sample sequenced in a study of cytomegalovirus exposure and HLA in healthy donors. Primers: 60 Vbeta forward and 13 Jbeta reverse. Sequencing used immunoSEQ multiplex PCR; TCRdb keeps in-frame clones, though not all of them. This sample has approximately 150,000 clones, with 82% found just once. Sequenced: PBMCs. The receptors derive from a woman aged 40 to 50 in good health and CMV-seronegative.

The chain is built from TRBV11-2 and TRBJ2-7; the D gene is possibly TRBD1 (6 bases). This CDR3 is built from 13 residues. Trimming removed 1 base from V and 5 bases from J, with 9 bases in between. Germline assignment: CDR1 SGHAT and CDR2 FQNNGV. CDR3 region: CASSLAGVHEQYF. The CDR3 DNA reads TGTGCCAGCAGCTTAGCAGGGGTCCACGAGCAGTACTTC.

CDR3 DNA: TGTGCCAGCAAGTTTGATTACTCATACAATGAGCAGTTCTTC. Encoded protein: CASKFDYSYNEQFF. V usage is TRBV2 and J usage is TRBJ2-1; no firm D call. In germline, CDR1 is SNHLY, CDR2 FYNNEI. The V and J ends lost 7 bases and 4 bases respectively, with 14 bases between them. CDR3 length: 14 residues. Drawing the rest from reference TRBV2 and TRBJ2-1, the complete variable domain is EPEVTQTPSHQVTQMGQEVILRCVPISNHLYFYWYRQILGQKVEFLVSFYNNEISEKSEIFDDQFSVERPDGSNFTLKIRSTKLEDSAMYFCASKFDYSYNEQFFGPGTRLTVL.

The chain is built from TRBV6-1 and TRBJ1-1, with D perhaps TRBD1 (5 bases). CDR1 is MNHNS and CDR2 is SASEGT in the germline V gene. The length of the CDR3 is 14 residues. Trimming left V 2 bases short and J 1 base short, with 8 bases between. The CDR3 here is CASSEPGQNTEAFF. The CDR3 nucleotides read TGTGCCAGCAGTGAACCAGGGCAGAACACTGAAGCTTTCTTT.

The CDR3 DNA is TGTGCCAGTTTTAACGTCCTGGGAGGGACTTTCGACTATGGCTACACCTTC. This sequence encodes CASFNVLGGTFDYGYTF. This sequence joins TRBV19 and TRBJ1-2, with D tentatively TRBD1 (5 bases). CDR3 size: 17 residues. V was shortened by 8 bases and J by 3 bases, with 25 bases between the two germline ends. The germline V gene has CDR1 LNHDA and CDR2 SQIVND (reference sequence).

The chain combines TRBV27 with TRBJ1-2; 7 bases map to TRBD1. CDR3 size: 13 residues. The germline gives CDR1 MNHEY, CDR2 SMNVEV (reference sequence). Trimming took 10 bases from V and 7 from J; bases not matched to a gene: 12. DNA of the CDR3: TGTGCCACCAAGGGACAGCGTCTGGGTGGCTACACCTTC. It specifies CATKGQRLGGYTF.

The rearrangement uses TRBV30 and TRBJ2-7; D ambiguous. The CDR3 runs 16 residues. Germline assignment: CDR1 GTSNPN and CDR2 SVGIG (reference sequence). Trimming pared 4 bases from V and 1 base from J, leaving 20 bases between. CDR3 sequence reads: CAWNSGRSLWSYEQYF. CDR3 bases: TGTGCCTGGAATTCAGGCCGATCGCTCTGGTCCTACGAGCAGTACTTC.

The CDR3 region has the DNA TGTGCCAGCAGAGAACCCGGGACAGGGTCTGGGGCCAACGTCCTGACTTTC. Translated, it gives CASREPGTGSGANVLTF. The chain recombines TRBV19 with TRBJ2-6; 9 nucleotides match TRBD1. Germline lookup yields CDR1 LNHDA and CDR2 SQIVND (reference sequence). This CDR3 comprises 17 residues. The ends lost 9 bases at V and 1 base at J; junction bases unmatched: 10.

The rearrangement uses TRBV11-2 and TRBJ2-5; a possible D gene is TRBD2 (5 bases). The DNA end favors TRBJ2-7, so the J call may be wrong. The CDR3 is 13 residues long. Germline values: CDR1 SGHAT, CDR2 FQNNGV. CDR3 amino acids: CASSFEGTYEQYF. The CDR3 DNA reads TGTGCCAGCAGCTTCGAGGGTACCTACGAGCAGTACTTC.

This clone has only a few counts. This chain joins TRBV7-3 and TRBJ2-2; 8 bases fit TRBD1. The V gene end was trimmed by 0 bases and the J gene end by 6 bases; junction bases not matched to a gene: 6. The CDR3 has 16 residues. From germline, CDR1 is SGHTA and CDR2 FQGTGA. This CDR3 reads CASSLTRTGPAGELFF. The CDR3 DNA sequence: TGTGCCAGCAGCTTAACCCGGACAGGGCCGGCCGGGGAGCTGTTTTTT.

This chain links TRBV6-5 with TRBJ2-7, with 13 bases fitting TRBD2. V lost 5 bases, J lost 5 bases, and 3 bases stayed unmatched. Germline CDR1 MNHEY, CDR2 SVGAGI. The CDR3 consists of 14 residues. The chain's CDR3 is CASSRTSGSHEQYF. The CDR3 bases are TGTGCCAGCAGTCGGACTAGCGGGAGCCACGAGCAGTACTTC.

This chain connects TRBV2 to TRBJ2-1; the match to TRBD1 covers 7 bases. Germline V gene sequence: CDR1 SNHLY, CDR2 FYNNEI. The V gene end was trimmed by 5 bases and the J gene end by 0 bases; junction bases not matched to a gene: 7. This CDR3 has 16 residues. The CDR3 bases are TGTGCCAGCAGTCCGGACAGGCAGAGCTCCTACAATGAGCAGTTCTTC. Amino acid sequence: CASSPDRQSSYNEQFF.

The rearrangement joins TRBV28 to TRBJ2-7; no clear D. The V gene's germline CDR1 is MDHEN and CDR2 SYDVKM. This CDR3 is built from 14 residues. The V end was cut by 1 base, the J end by 4 bases, with 11 bases between. The CDR3 sequence is CASSLLPELYEQYF. For the CDR3, the DNA is TGTGCCAGCAGTTTATTGCCGGAGTTGTACGAGCAGTACTTC.

This chain uses TRBV28 with TRBJ2-2; 8 bases map to TRBD2. Germline loops: CDR1 MDHEN, CDR2 SYDVKM. This CDR3 is 15 amino acids long. The ends lost 8 bases at V and 3 bases at J; junction bases unmatched: 8. DNA of the CDR3: TGTGCCAGCCGCGGGTTAGCGGGATACACCGGGGAGCTGTTTTTT. Protein sequence: CASRGLAGYTGELFF.

This clone was seen a few times. The chain uses TRBV7-8 and TRBJ2-1; 8 bases match TRBD2. J was trimmed by 7 bases and V by 5 bases; bases with no gene match: 10. The CDR3 runs 15 residues. Germline V CDR1 and CDR2: SGHVS, FQNEAQ. CDR3 bases: TGTGCCAGCAGCCCAAGGACTAGCAAATGGAATGAGCAGTTCTTC. Encoded protein: CASSPRTSKWNEQFF.

V usage is TRBV19 and J usage is TRBJ1-1; 7 positions match TRBD1. Losses at the gene ends were 4 bases for V and 2 bases for J; bases not matched to a gene: 1. CDR3 length: 13 amino acids. Germline V gives CDR1 LNHDA, CDR2 SQIVND (reference sequence). The DNA of the CDR3 is TGTGCCAGTAGTAGGACAGGTAACACTGAAGCTTTCTTT. Translated: CASSRTGNTEAFF.

The V call is TRBV9, the J call TRBJ2-3; D is possibly TRBD1 (8 bases). V was pared by 6 bases and J by 4 bases, with 18 bases between. The CDR3 runs 15 residues. Germline values: CDR1 SGDLS, CDR2 YYNGEE. The chain's CDR3 is CASTGGGQVADTQYF. The CDR3 DNA reads as TGTGCCAGCACTGGGGGGGGACAGGTCGCAGATACGCAGTATTTT.

For this clone: A junction boundary mismatches the germline segment, possibly from a read error. The gene calls are TRBV4-3 and TRBJ1-2; 9 bases are a match to TRBD1. Germline V lookup: CDR1 LGHNA, CDR2 YSLEER. The CDR3 has 15 amino acids. Here the CDR3 DNA reads TGCGCCAGCAGTCAAGACCCGACAGGGGGCTATGGCTACACCTTC. Translation gives CASSQDPTGGYGYTF.

This clone was picked up a small number of times. CDR3 DNA sequence: TGTGCCAGCAGTTCGGACAGGGGATTAGCGGGAGGGGAGCAGTTCTTC. It specifies CASSSDRGLAGGEQFF. The chain has TRBV27 and TRBJ2-1, with 11 bases identical to TRBD2. The junction had 12 bases not matched to a gene; V was cut back by 4 bases and J by 10 bases. The CDR3 spans 16 residues. Germline assignment: CDR1 MNHEY and CDR2 SMNVEV (reference sequence).